A selection of T cell receptor beta chains follows, all from one sample in a study of early T cells in non-severe SARS-CoV-2 infection. In TCRdb, the 5' RACE reads were re-called with MiXCR into one record per CDR3 protein. The sample consists of roughly 43,000 distinct CDR3 sequences, 20% to 25% of them appearing once. Sample: whole blood, taken at baseline. The receptors derive from an adult who was a healthcare worker with PCR-confirmed SARS-CoV-2 infection or an uninfected control (not recorded which). Both conserved end residues are part of each CDR3. The D gene is left open where the match is weak. Clone size is given for some rows only: seen once, a few or many times, or a class if the clone is expanded.

abundance | j_gene | d_gene | v_gene | CDR3aa | CDR3nt
- | TRBJ2-2 | - | TRBV27 | CASSLKAWGATGELFF | TGTGCCAGCAGTTTAAAGGCATGGGGGGCGACCGGGGAGCTGTTTTTT
- | TRBJ2-7 | - | TRBV19 | CASSTAPPYEQYF | TGTGCCAGTAGTACCGCCCCACCCTACGAGCAGTACTTC
- | TRBJ2-1 | - | TRBV10-3 | CAILGYNEQFF | TGTGCCATCCTGGGATACAATGAGCAGTTCTTC
few | TRBJ1-1 | - | TRBV12-5 | CASGLVRGDPEAFF | TGTGCTAGTGGTTTGGTTCGAGGGGATCCTGAAGCTTTCTTT
many | TRBJ2-7 | - | TRBV2 | CASATYEQYF | TGTGCCAGCGCCACCTACGAGCAGTACTTC
- | TRBJ1-2 | - | TRBV6-6 | CASSYGATYNYGYTF | TGTGCCAGCAGTTACGGGGCCACATACAACTATGGCTACACCTTC
few | TRBJ1-1 | - | TRBV5-4 | CASSLAGGAEAFF | TGTGCCAGCAGCTTGGCGGGGGGGGCTGAAGCTTTCTTT
- | TRBJ2-3 | TRBD2 | TRBV30 | CAWSVPGLAGPDTDTQYF | TGTGCCTGGAGTGTACCGGGACTAGCGGGGCCCGACACAGATACGCAGTATTTT
few | TRBJ1-4 | TRBD1 | TRBV29-1 | CSAQGAAEKLFF | TGCAGCGCGCAGGGGGCAGCTGAAAAACTGTTTTTT
- | TRBJ1-2 | TRBD1 | TRBV7-7 | CASSLTGDPAYGYTF | TGTGCTAGCAGCTTAACAGGGGACCCAGCTTATGGCTACACCTTC
- | TRBJ2-7 | TRBD1 | TRBV6-6 | CASSRTGGDEQYF | TGTGCCAGCAGCAGGACAGGGGGTGACGAGCAGTACTTC
- | TRBJ2-7 | TRBD2 | TRBV6-5 | CASKRTGTNYEQYF | TGTGCCAGCAAACGAACCGGGACTAACTACGAGCAGTACTTC
- | TRBJ1-6 | - | TRBV2 | CASSFNSPLHF | TGTGCCAGCAGTTTCAATTCACCCCTCCACTTT
- | TRBJ1-6 | - | TRBV5-1 | CASSLATFTEGNSPLHF | TGCGCCAGCAGCTTGGCCACCTTTACGGAGGGTAATTCACCCCTCCACTTT
- | TRBJ1-5 | - | TRBV2 | CASSDFRGNNQPQHF | TGTGCCAGCAGTGATTTCCGAGGCAACAATCAGCCCCAGCATTTT
- | TRBJ1-1 | - | TRBV12-3/TRBV12-4 | CASSLQGRAVNTEAFF | TGTGCCAGCAGTCTACAGGGCAGGGCCGTTAACACTGAAGCTTTCTTT
- | TRBJ1-4 | - | TRBV5-8 | CASSLHRANEKLFF | TGTGCCAGCAGCTTGCACAGGGCCAATGAAAAACTGTTTTTT
few | TRBJ2-2 | TRBD1 | TRBV29-1 | CSAPDRLTGELFF | TGCAGCGCACCGGACAGGCTAACCGGGGAGCTGTTTTTT
- | TRBJ2-7 | - | TRBV12-3/TRBV12-4 | CASRGRQAYEQYF | TGTGCCAGCAGGGGCCGACAGGCCTACGAGCAGTACTTC
- | TRBJ2-2 | TRBD2 | TRBV10-1 | CASSGLATANTGELFF | TGCGCCAGCAGTGGACTAGCGACCGCGAACACCGGGGAGCTGTTTTTT
- | TRBJ1-1 | TRBD1 | TRBV12-3/TRBV12-4 | CASSSGQGASDTEAFF | TGTGCCAGCAGCTCAGGACAGGGGGCATCGGACACTGAAGCTTTCTTT
few | TRBJ2-3 | - | TRBV5-4 | CASGDPGPDTQYF | TGTGCCAGCGGGGACCCGGGACCAGATACGCAGTATTTT
few | TRBJ1-2 | - | TRBV5-4 | CASSPDRGANYGYTF | TGTGCCAGCAGCCCTGACCGGGGGGCTAACTATGGCTACACCTTC
- | TRBJ2-5 | - | TRBV11-3 | CASGEGGLQETQYF | TGTGCCAGCGGGGAAGGAGGGCTTCAAGAGACCCAGTACTTC
many | TRBJ2-7 | TRBD2 | TRBV20-1 | CSATLAGSYEQYF | TGCAGTGCTACTCTAGCGGGCTCTTACGAGCAGTACTTC
- | TRBJ1-4 | TRBD1 | TRBV20-1 | CSAGQPGQGGLFF | TGCAGTGCTGGCCAGCCGGGACAGGGCGGACTGTTTTTT
- | TRBJ2-5 | - | TRBV7-2 | CASSLVPETQYF | TGTGCCAGCAGCTTAGTTCCCGAGACCCAGTACTTC
few | TRBJ2-3 | TRBD2 | TRBV12-5 | CASGPWGGSTDTQYF | TGTGCTAGTGGTCCCTGGGGGGGGAGCACAGATACGCAGTATTTT
few | TRBJ2-7 | - | TRBV6-1 | CASSGFPRPYEQYF | TGTGCCAGCAGTGGGTTCCCACGACCCTACGAGCAGTACTTC
- | TRBJ1-2 | - | TRBV10-2 | CASRTDAYGYTF | TGCGCCAGCAGGACGGACGCCTATGGCTACACCTTC
few | TRBJ2-7 | - | TRBV18 | CASSPVGLSYEQYF | TGTGCCAGCTCACCTGTCGGACTTTCCTACGAGCAGTACTTC
many | TRBJ2-3 | - | TRBV6-6 | CASREAGADTQYF | TGTGCCAGCAGGGAGGCTGGGGCAGATACGCAGTATTTT
- | TRBJ2-5 | - | TRBV6-5 | CASSSPNLQETQYF | TGTGCCAGCAGTTCCCCAAACCTCCAAGAGACCCAGTACTTC
few | TRBJ2-3 | TRBD2 | TRBV7-9 | CASSQGLAGGRDTQYF | TGTGCCAGCAGCCAAGGACTAGCGGGGGGAAGAGATACGCAGTATTTT
few | TRBJ2-1 | - | TRBV11-2 | CASSLDPSSYNEQFF | TGTGCCAGCAGCTTAGACCCGAGCTCCTACAATGAGCAGTTCTTC
few | TRBJ2-7 | TRBD1 | TRBV11-2 | CASSDGTGYGEQYF | TGTGCCAGCAGCGACGGGACAGGGTATGGCGAGCAGTACTTC
few | TRBJ2-3 | - | TRBV6-2/TRBV6-3 | CASTTIQDTQYF | TGTGCCAGCACCACCATCCAAGATACGCAGTATTTT
few | TRBJ2-7 | TRBD1 | TRBV3-1 | CASSRQGRTYEQYF | TGTGCCAGCAGCCGACAGGGTAGGACCTACGAGCAGTACTTC
- | TRBJ2-4 | TRBD1 | TRBV5-1 | CASSADRGLANIQYF | TGCGCCAGCAGCGCGGACAGGGGGCTGGCAAACATTCAGTACTTC
- | TRBJ1-2 | - | TRBV5-5 | CASQVRDLANYGYTF | TGTGCCAGCCAGGTTCGGGATCTCGCTAACTATGGCTACACCTTC
- | TRBJ2-3 | - | TRBV3-1 | CASSPGGSSTDTQYF | TGTGCCAGCAGCCCAGGTGGTAGTTCTACAGATACGCAGTATTTT